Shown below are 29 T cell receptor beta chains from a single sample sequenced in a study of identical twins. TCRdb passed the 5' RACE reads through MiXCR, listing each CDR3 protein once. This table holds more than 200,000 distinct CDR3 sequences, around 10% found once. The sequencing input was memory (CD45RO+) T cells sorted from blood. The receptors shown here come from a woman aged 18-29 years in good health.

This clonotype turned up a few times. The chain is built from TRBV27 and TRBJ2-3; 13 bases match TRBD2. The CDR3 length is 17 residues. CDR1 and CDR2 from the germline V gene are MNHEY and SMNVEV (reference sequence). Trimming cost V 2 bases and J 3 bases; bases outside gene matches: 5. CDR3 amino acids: CASSLRTSGRTTDTQYF. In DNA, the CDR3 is TGTGCCAGCAGTTTAAGGACTAGCGGGAGAACGACAGATACGCAGTATTTT.

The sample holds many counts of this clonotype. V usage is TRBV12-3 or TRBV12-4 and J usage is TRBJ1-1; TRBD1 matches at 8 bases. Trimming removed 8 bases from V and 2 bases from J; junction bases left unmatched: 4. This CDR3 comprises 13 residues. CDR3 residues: CASGGQVNTEAFF. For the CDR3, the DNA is TGTGCCAGCGGGGGACAGGTTAACACTGAAGCTTTCTTT.

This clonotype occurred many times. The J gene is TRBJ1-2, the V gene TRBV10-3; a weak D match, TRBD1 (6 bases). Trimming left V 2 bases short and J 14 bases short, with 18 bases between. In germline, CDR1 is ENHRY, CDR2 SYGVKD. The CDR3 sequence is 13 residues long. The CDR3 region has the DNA TGTGCCATCAGTGAGGCGGACAGAACCCGTCAGACCTTC. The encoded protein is CAISEADRTRQTF.

CDR3 sequence reads: CASSLGGSGAYEQYF. In DNA form, the CDR3 reads TGTGCCAGCAGCTTGGGAGGTAGCGGGGCCTACGAGCAGTACTTC. This sequence joins TRBV5-4 and TRBJ2-7, with TRBD2 matching 8 bases. The CDR3 is made up of 15 amino acids. CDR1 and CDR2 from the germline V gene are SGHNT and YYREEE (reference sequence). With 0 bases clipped from V and 2 bases from J, the junction kept 4 bases outside the gene matches. The full variable domain, its missing parts supplied by reference TRBV5-4 and TRBJ2-7, is ETGVTQSPTHLIKTRGQQVTLRCSSQSGHNTVSWYQQALGQGPQFIFQYYREEENGRGNFPPRFSGLQFPNYSSELNVNALELDDSALYLCASSLGGSGAYEQYFGPGTRLTVT.

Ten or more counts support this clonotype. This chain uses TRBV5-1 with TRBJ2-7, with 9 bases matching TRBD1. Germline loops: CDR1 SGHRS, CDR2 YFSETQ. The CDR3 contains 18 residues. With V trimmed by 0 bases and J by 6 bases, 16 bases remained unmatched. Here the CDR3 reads CASSLEGRVWGQGSEQYF. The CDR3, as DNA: TGCGCCAGCAGCTTGGAAGGCCGAGTCTGGGGACAGGGATCCGAGCAGTACTTC.

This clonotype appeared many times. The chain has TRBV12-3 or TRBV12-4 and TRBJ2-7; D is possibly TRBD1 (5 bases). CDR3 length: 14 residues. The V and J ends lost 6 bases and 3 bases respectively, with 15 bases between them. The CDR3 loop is CASSRTGLHYEQYF. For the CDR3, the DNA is TGTGCCAGCAGCCGTACAGGTCTTCACTACGAGCAGTACTTC.

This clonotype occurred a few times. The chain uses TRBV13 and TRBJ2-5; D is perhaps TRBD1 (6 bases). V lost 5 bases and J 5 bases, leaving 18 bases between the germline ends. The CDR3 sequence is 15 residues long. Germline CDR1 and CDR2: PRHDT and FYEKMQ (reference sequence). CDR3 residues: CASSPLGGARETQYF. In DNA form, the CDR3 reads TGTGCCAGCAGCCCGCTAGGGGGTGCGCGGGAGACCCAGTACTTC. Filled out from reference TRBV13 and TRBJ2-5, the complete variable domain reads AAGVIQSPRHLIKEKRETATLKCYPIPRHDTVYWYQQGPGQDPQFLISFYEKMQSDKGSIPDRFSAQQFSDYHSELNMSSLELGDSALYFCASSPLGGARETQYFGPGTRLLVL.

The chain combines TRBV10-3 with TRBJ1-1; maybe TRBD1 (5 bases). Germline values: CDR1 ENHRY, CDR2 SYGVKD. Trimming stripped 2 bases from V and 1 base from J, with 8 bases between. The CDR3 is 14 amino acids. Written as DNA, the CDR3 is TGTGCCATCAGTGAGGTGAGGGGGAACACTGAAGCTTTCTTT. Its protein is CAISEVRGNTEAFF.

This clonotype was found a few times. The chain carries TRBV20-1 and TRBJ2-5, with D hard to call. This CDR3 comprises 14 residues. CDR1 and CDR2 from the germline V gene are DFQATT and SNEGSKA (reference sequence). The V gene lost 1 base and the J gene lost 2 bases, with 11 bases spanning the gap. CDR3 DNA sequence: TGCAGTGCTAGAGTGCCTAGAGAACAAGAGACCCAGTACTTC. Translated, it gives CSARVPREQETQYF.

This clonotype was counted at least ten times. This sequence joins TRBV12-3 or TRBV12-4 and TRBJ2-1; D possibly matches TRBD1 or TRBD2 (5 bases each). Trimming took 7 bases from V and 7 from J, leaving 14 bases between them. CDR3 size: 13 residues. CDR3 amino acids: CASTTGRRNEQFF. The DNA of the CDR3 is TGTGCCAGCACTACGGGACGGAGGAATGAGCAGTTCTTC.

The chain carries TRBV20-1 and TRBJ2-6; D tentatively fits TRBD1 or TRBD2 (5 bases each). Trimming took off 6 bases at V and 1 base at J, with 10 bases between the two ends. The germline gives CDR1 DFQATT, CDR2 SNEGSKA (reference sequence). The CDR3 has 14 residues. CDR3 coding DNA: TGCAGTGCGTCAGGGAGATCTGGGGCCAACGTCCTGACTTTC. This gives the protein CSASGRSGANVLTF.

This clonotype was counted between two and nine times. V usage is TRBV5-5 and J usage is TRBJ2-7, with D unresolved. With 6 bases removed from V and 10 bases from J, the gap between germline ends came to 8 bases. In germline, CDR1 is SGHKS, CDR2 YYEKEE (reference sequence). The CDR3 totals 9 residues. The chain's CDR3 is CASNRVQYF. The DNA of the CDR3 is TGTGCCAGCAACCGTGTCCAGTACTTC.

The CDR3 sequence is CASSSGLVGETQYF. CDR3 in DNA: TGTGCCAGCAGTTCCGGACTAGTAGGCGAGACCCAGTACTTC. The chain is built from TRBV27 and TRBJ2-5; TRBD2 matches at 7 bases. With 4 bases clipped from V and 5 bases from J, the junction kept 7 bases outside the gene matches. Germline-derived CDR1 and CDR2 are MNHEY and SMNVEV (reference sequence). The CDR3 runs 14 residues.

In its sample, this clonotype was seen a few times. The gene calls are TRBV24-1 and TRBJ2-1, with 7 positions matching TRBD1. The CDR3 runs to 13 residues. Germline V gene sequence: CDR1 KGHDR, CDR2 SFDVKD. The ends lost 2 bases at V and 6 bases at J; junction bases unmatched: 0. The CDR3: CATSDWTGNEQFF. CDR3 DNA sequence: TGTGCCACCAGTGATTGGACAGGCAATGAGCAGTTCTTC.

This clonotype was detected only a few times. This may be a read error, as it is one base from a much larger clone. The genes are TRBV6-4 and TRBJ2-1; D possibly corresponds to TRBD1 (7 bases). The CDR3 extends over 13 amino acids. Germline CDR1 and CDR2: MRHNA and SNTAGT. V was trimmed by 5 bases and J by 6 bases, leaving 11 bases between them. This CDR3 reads CASSNQGGNEQFF. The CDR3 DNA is TGTGCCAGCAGTAACCAGGGGGGCAATGAGCAGTTCTTC.

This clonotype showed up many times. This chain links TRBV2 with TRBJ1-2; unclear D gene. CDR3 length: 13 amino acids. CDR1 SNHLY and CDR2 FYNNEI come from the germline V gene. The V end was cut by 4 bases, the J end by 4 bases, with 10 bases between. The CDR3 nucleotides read TGTGCCAGCAGTGTACCTCTGGGCTATGGCTACACCTTC. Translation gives CASSVPLGYGYTF.

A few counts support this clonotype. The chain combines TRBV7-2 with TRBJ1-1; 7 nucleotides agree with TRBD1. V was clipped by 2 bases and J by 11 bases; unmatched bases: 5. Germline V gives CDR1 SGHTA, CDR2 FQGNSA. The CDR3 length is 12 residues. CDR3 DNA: TGTGCCAGCAGCTTACTAACAGGGGAGGCTTTCTTT. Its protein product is CASSLLTGEAFF.

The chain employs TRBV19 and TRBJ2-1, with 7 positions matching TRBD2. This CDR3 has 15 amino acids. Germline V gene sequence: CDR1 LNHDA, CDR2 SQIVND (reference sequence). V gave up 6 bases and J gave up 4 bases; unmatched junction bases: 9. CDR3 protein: CASRTGTIPYNEQFF. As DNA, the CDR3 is TGTGCCAGTAGGACCGGGACTATTCCATACAATGAGCAGTTCTTC.

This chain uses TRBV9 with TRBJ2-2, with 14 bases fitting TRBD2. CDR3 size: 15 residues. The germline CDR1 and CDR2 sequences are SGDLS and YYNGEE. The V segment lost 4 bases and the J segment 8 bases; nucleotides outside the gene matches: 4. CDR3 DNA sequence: TGTGCCAGCAGCCGACTAGCGGGAGGGTCGGGGGAGCTGTTTTTT. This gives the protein CASSRLAGGSGELFF.

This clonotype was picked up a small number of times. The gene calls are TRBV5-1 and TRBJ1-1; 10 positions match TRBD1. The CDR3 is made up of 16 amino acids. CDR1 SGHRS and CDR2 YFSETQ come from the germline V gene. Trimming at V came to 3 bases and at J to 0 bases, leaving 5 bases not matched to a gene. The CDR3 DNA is TGCGCCAGCAGCTACGACAGGGGGCAGGTGAACACTGAAGCTTTCTTT. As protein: CASSYDRGQVNTEAFF.

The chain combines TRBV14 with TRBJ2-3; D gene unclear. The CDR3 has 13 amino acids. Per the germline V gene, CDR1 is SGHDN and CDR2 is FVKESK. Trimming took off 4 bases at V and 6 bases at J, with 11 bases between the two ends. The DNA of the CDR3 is TGTGCCAGCAGCCCCGTACGTTTTGATACGCAGTATTTT. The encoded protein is CASSPVRFDTQYF.

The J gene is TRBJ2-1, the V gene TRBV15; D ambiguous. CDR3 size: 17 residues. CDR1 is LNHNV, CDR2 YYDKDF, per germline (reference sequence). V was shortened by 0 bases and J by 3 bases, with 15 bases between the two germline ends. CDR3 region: CATSRDGDSPLYNEQFF. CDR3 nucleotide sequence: TGTGCCACCAGCAGAGACGGCGACTCCCCCCTCTACAATGAGCAGTTCTTC.

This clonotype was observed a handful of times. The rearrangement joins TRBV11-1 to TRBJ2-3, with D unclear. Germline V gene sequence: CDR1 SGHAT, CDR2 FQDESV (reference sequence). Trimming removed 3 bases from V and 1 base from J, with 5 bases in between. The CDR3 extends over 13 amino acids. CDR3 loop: CASSFFGTDTQYF. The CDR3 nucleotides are TGTGCCAGCAGCTTTTTCGGCACAGATACGCAGTATTTT.

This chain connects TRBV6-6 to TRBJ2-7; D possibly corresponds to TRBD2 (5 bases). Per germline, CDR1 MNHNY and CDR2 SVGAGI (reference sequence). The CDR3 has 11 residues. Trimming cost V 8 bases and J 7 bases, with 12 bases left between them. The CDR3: CASRARGEQYF. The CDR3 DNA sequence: TGTGCCAGCCGGGCCCGGGGAGAGCAGTACTTC.

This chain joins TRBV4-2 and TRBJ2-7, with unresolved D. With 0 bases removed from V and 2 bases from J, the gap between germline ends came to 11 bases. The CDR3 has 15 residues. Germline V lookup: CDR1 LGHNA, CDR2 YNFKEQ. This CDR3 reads CASSQDRKRPYEQYF. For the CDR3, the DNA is TGTGCCAGCAGCCAAGACCGGAAGCGACCCTACGAGCAGTACTTC.

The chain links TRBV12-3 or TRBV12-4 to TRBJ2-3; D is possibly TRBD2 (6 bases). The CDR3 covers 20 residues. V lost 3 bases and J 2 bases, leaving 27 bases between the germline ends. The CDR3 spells CASSFRGTPGSRFSTDTQYF. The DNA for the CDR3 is TGTGCCAGCAGTTTTAGAGGGACTCCCGGGTCCCGATTTTCCACAGATACGCAGTATTTT.

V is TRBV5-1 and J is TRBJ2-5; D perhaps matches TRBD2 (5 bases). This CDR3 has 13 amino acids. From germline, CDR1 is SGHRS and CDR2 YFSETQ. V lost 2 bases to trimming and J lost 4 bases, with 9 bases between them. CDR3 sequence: CASSFLAGETQYF. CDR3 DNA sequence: TGCGCCAGCAGCTTCCTGGCGGGAGAGACCCAGTACTTC.

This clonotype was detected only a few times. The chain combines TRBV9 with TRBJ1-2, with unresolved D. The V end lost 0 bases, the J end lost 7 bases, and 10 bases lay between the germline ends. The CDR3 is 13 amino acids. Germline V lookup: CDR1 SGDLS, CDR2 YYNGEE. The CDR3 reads CASSVEAGRGYTF. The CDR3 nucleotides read TGTGCCAGCAGCGTAGAAGCGGGTCGTGGCTACACCTTC.

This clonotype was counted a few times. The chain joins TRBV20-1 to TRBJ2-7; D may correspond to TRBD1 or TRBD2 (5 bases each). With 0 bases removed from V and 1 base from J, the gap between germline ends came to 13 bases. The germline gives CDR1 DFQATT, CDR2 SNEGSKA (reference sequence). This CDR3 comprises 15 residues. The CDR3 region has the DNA TGCAGTGCTAGAGATCCCCGGGGCAGTTCCTACGAGCAGTACTTC. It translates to CSARDPRGSSYEQYF.